Below, 12 T cell receptor beta chains from the same sample are listed, as sequenced in a study of T cell responses to AZD1222 COVID-19 vaccine. Clones were read by immunoSEQ multiplex PCR, and TCRdb kept only the in-frame ones, dropping some. Among about 120,000 clones, more than 85% were seen once, and the ten largest hold 2.4%. The sequencing here drew on peripheral blood, taken on day 0 of AZD1222 vaccination. The receptors originated from an adult in good health.

The CDR3 is CSVWTANTGELFF. CDR3 bases: TGCAGCGTTTGGACCGCGAACACCGGGGAGCTGTTTTTT. The rearrangement uses TRBV29-1 and TRBJ2-2; the D is unclear. Germline CDR1 and CDR2: SQVTM and ANQGSEA. The length of the CDR3 is 13 residues. V lost 5 bases to trimming and J lost 0 bases, with 7 bases between them.

This chain uses TRBV7-3 with TRBJ2-3, with D maybe TRBD1 (5 bases). The CDR3 contains 16 residues. The germline gives CDR1 SGHTA, CDR2 FQGTGA. Trimming pared 0 bases from V and 1 base from J, leaving 11 bases between. In DNA form, the CDR3 reads TGTGCCAGCAGCTTAACCAGGGCAAAAGGCACAGATACGCAGTATTTT. Its translation is CASSLTRAKGTDTQYF.

The chain couples TRBV5-1 to TRBJ1-2; 7 nucleotides line up with TRBD1. J was trimmed by 2 bases and V by 4 bases; bases with no gene match: 8. Germline V gene data show CDR1 as SGHRS and CDR2 as YFSETQ. This CDR3 has 15 residues. CDR3 region: CASSPGTAQNYGYTF. The CDR3 DNA reads TGCGCCAGCAGCCCTGGGACAGCACAAAACTATGGCTACACCTTC.

The V call is TRBV14, the J call TRBJ1-2; 11 bases align to TRBD1. CDR3 length: 15 residues. Germline V gives CDR1 SGHDN, CDR2 FVKESK. J was trimmed by 8 bases and V by 0 bases; bases with no gene match: 5. The CDR3 sequence is CASSQERRTGGGYTF. CDR3 bases: TGTGCCAGCAGCCAAGAGCGGCGGACAGGGGGCGGCTACACCTTC.

The chain has TRBV7-2 and TRBJ2-7, with 9 bases fitting TRBD2. Germline lookup yields CDR1 SGHTA and CDR2 FQGNSA. This CDR3 contains 18 residues. V gave up 2 bases and J gave up 1 base; unmatched junction bases: 12. CDR3 sequence: CASSLRTSGFAQSYEQYF. The CDR3 DNA follows: TGTGCCAGCAGCTTAAGAACTAGCGGGTTTGCCCAGTCCTACGAGCAGTACTTC. Full variable domain (outside the CDR3, taken from reference TRBV7-2 and TRBJ2-7): GAGVSQSPSNKVTEKGKDVELRCDPISGHTALYWYRQSLGQGLEFLIYFQGNSAPDKSGLPSDRFSAERTGGSVSTLTIQRTQQEDSAVYLCASSLRTSGFAQSYEQYFGPGTRLTVT.

This chain uses TRBV11-2 with TRBJ2-7, with TRBD2 as a possible D gene (6 bases). CDR1 is SGHAT, CDR2 FQNNGV, per germline. Trimming left V 3 bases short and J 0 bases short, with 12 bases between. The CDR3 is made up of 15 amino acids. DNA for the CDR3: TGTGCCAGCAGCTTCGGGAGAGGCTACTCCTACGAGCAGTACTTC. Protein: CASSFGRGYSYEQYF.

The rearrangement joins TRBV12-3 or TRBV12-4 to TRBJ1-5; unclear D gene. The CDR3 sequence is 13 residues long. V was pared by 10 bases and J by 2 bases, with 12 bases between. This chain's CDR3 is CATTRFGNQPQHF. DNA of the CDR3: TGTGCCACGACACGTTTCGGCAATCAGCCCCAGCATTTT.

The CDR3 DNA sequence: TGTGCCAGTATGGGAAAGGGTGGCAATCAGCCCCAGCATTTT. Amino acids: CASMGKGGNQPQHF. The rearrangement links TRBV19 to TRBJ1-5; D gene unclear. CDR1 and CDR2 from the germline V gene are LNHDA and SQIVND (reference sequence). This CDR3 contains 14 residues. Trimming took 7 bases from V and 2 from J, leaving 12 bases between them.

The chain joins TRBV30 to TRBJ1-2; 8 nucleotides match TRBD1. The germline V gene has CDR1 GTSNPN and CDR2 SVGIG (reference sequence). V lost 4 bases and J lost 8; bases outside the gene matches: 21. CDR3 length: 17 residues. For the CDR3, the DNA is TGTGCCTGGATTTACTTCCGGGACAGGAGGAACCCTGGGGGCTACACCTTC. As protein: CAWIYFRDRRNPGGYTF.

The J gene is TRBJ2-3, the V gene TRBV24-1, with 7 bases fitting TRBD1. Germline-derived CDR1 and CDR2 are KGHDR and SFDVKD. This CDR3 has 17 amino acids. V lost 3 bases to trimming and J lost 5 bases; unmatched junction nucleotides: 13. CDR3 bases: TGTGCCACCAGTGATCGGGTCACAGGGGTAGGTCGAGATACGCAGTATTTT. Residues: CATSDRVTGVGRDTQYF.

The CDR3 region has the DNA TGTGCCAGCAGCCCCGGGACAGGAGTTTACAATGAGCAGTTCTTC. Translation gives CASSPGTGVYNEQFF. V gene TRBV9 combines with J gene TRBJ2-1; the match to TRBD1 covers 8 bases. CDR3 length: 15 amino acids. CDR1 and CDR2 from the germline V gene are SGDLS and YYNGEE. The ends lost 4 bases at V and 4 bases at J; junction bases unmatched: 7.

The V and J genes are TRBV7-3 and TRBJ2-2; the D gene could be TRBD1 or TRBD2 (5 bases each). CDR1 is SGHTA, CDR2 FQGTGA, per germline. V gave up 5 bases and J gave up 2 bases, with 15 bases separating them. The CDR3 sequence is 16 residues long. CDR3 in amino acids: CASSLEGPSNTGELFF. The CDR3 nucleotides read TGTGCCAGCAGCCTCGAGGGACCCTCAAACACCGGGGAGCTGTTTTTT. Supplemented by reference TRBV7-3 and TRBJ2-2, the full variable domain reads GAGVSQTPSNKVTEKGKYVELRCDPISGHTALYWYRQSLGQGPEFLIYFQGTGAADDSGLPNDRFFAVRPEGSVSTLKIQRTERGDSAVYLCASSLEGPSNTGELFFGEGSRLTVL.